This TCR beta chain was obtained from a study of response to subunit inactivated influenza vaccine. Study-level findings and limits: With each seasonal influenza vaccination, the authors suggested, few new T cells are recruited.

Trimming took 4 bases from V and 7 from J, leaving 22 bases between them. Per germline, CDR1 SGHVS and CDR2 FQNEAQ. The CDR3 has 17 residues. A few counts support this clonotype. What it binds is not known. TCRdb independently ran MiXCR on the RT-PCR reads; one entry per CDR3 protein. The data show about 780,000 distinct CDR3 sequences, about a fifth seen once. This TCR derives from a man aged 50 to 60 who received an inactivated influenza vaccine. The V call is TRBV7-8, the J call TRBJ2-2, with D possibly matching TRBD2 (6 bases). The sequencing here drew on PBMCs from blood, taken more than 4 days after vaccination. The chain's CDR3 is CASSSPALRRAGGELFF. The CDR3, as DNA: TGTGCCAGCAGCTCACCGGCGTTGAGGAGGGCGGGCGGGGAGCTGTTTTTT.